This TCR beta chain comes out of a study of identical twins. The study's findings and limits: Zero-insertion findings could be partly confounded by invariant cells (MAIT and iNKT cells).

The CDR3 covers 14 residues. The V gene lost 5 bases and the J gene lost 3 bases, with 11 bases spanning the gap. TCRdb ran MiXCR on the 5' RACE reads and lists one entry per CDR3 protein. The sample consists of some 210,000 distinct CDR3 sequences, around a sixth of them appearing once. This clonotype has at least ten counts. Its antigen is not known. These data also formed part of another study, on T cells expressing NK-cell markers.

The V gene is TRBV12-3 or TRBV12-4, the J gene TRBJ1-5; D is perhaps TRBD1 (6 bases). The sample taken for sequencing was CD8+ T cells sorted from blood. This TCR was sampled from a woman between 18 and 29 years old in good health. The CDR3 bases are TGTGCCAGCAGTCTAGGGGGGACCAATCAGCCCCAGCATTTT. Its translation: CASSLGGTNQPQHF.